The 14 T cell receptor beta chains reported below all come from one sample, sequenced in a study of beta chain features in type 1 diabetes. Sequenced material consisted of expressed TCRB transcripts (all of the isolated RNA was reverse transcribed). Profiled with immunoSEQ multiplex PCR; TCRdb holds only in-frame clones, not every one. The sample has some 360,000 clones, around 19% seen once. The sequenced sample was naive CD4+ T cells from blood. The receptors derive from a woman aged 18-29 years in good health.

This clone was found a few times. The V call is TRBV7-2, the J call TRBJ1-2, with 10 bases lining up with TRBD1. The V gene's germline CDR1 is SGHTA and CDR2 FQGNSA. The CDR3 has 16 residues. Trimming removed 7 bases from V and 0 bases from J; junction bases left unmatched: 8. The CDR3 is CASTSGTGVTNYGYTF. CDR3 DNA sequence: TGTGCCAGCACATCCGGGACAGGGGTGACTAACTATGGCTACACCTTC.

Only a few counts were recorded for this clone. This sequence joins TRBV13 and TRBJ2-7; no definite D call. Germline V lookup: CDR1 PRHDT, CDR2 FYEKMQ (reference sequence). This CDR3 contains 14 residues. Trimming took off 0 bases at V and 0 bases at J, with 6 bases between the two ends. This CDR3 is CASSLGGGSYEQYF. The CDR3 region has the DNA TGTGCCAGCAGCTTAGGTGGCGGCTCCTACGAGCAGTACTTC.

The rearrangement joins TRBV6-1 to TRBJ2-7; 8 bases match TRBD2. Germline CDR1 and CDR2: MNHNS and SASEGT. The CDR3 extends over 15 amino acids. V trimming: 7 bases; J trimming: 2 bases; junction bases outside the gene matches: 10. The CDR3 DNA reads TGTGCCAGCACCTCGGGGGGGGCCGGAGCCTACGAGCAGTACTTC. This encodes CASTSGGAGAYEQYF.

This clone was seen a few times. Other DNA sequences in this sample translate to the same CDR3. This chain links TRBV5-1 with TRBJ2-1, with D tentatively TRBD1 (6 bases). V was trimmed by 0 bases and J by 4 bases, leaving 11 bases between them. In germline, CDR1 is SGHRS, CDR2 YFSETQ. The CDR3 runs to 15 residues. The chain's CDR3 is CASSLVAGVYNEQFF. The DNA of the CDR3 is TGCGCCAGCAGCTTGGTGGCAGGGGTGTACAATGAGCAGTTCTTC.

This clone was counted between two and nine times. Other DNA sequences in the same sample also yield this CDR3. The V gene is TRBV5-1, the J gene TRBJ2-6; 11 nucleotides agree with TRBD1. The CDR3 is 17 amino acids. V trimming: 3 bases; J trimming: 2 bases; junction bases outside the gene matches: 4. Germline CDR1 is SGHRS and CDR2 is YFSETQ. CDR3 protein: CASSSGTGGAGANVLTF. The CDR3 nucleotides are TGCGCCAGCAGCTCCGGGACAGGGGGAGCTGGGGCCAACGTCCTGACTTTC.

This clone was counted between two and nine times. The chain employs TRBV30 and TRBJ1-4; D gene uncertain. CDR1 GTSNPN and CDR2 SVGIG come from the germline V gene (reference sequence). The CDR3 contains 11 residues. V lost 1 base, J lost 12 bases, and 9 bases lay in between. CDR3 sequence: CAWSDIGELFF. The CDR3 DNA sequence: TGTGCCTGGAGTGACATCGGAGAACTGTTTTTT.

The V and J genes are TRBV4-1 and TRBJ2-3, with TRBD2 matching over 12 bases. The germline V gene has CDR1 MGHRA and CDR2 YSYEKL. Germline trimming cut 2 bases from V and 2 bases from J; bases unmatched to any gene: 5. This CDR3 is 17 amino acids long. The CDR3 here is CASSQRGLAGNTDTQYF. The DNA for the CDR3 is TGCGCCAGCAGCCAACGCGGACTAGCGGGAAACACAGATACGCAGTATTTT.

The chain combines TRBV20-1 with TRBJ1-1, with D unresolved. The germline V gene has CDR1 DFQATT and CDR2 SNEGSKA (reference sequence). The CDR3 sequence is 11 residues long. V lost 3 bases to trimming and J lost 9 bases, with 11 bases between them. The chain's CDR3 is CSASRNSQAFF. CDR3 coding DNA: TGCAGTGCTAGTCGTAACAGCCAAGCTTTCTTT.

The chain combines TRBV11-3 with TRBJ2-5, with 10 bases that match TRBD1. This CDR3 region has 15 residues. The V and J ends lost 4 bases and 3 bases, in that order; junction bases with no gene match: 5. Germline lookup yields CDR1 SGHNT and CDR2 YENEEA. As DNA, the CDR3 is TGTGCCAGCAGCTATGGGACAGGGGCTGAAGAGACCCAGTACTTC. Protein: CASSYGTGAEETQYF.

The chain links TRBV5-1 to TRBJ1-1; D remains ambiguous. Germline V gene sequence: CDR1 SGHRS, CDR2 YFSETQ. V gave up 0 bases and J gave up 4 bases, with 10 bases separating them. CDR3 size: 14 residues. The CDR3 region has the DNA TGCGCCAGCAGCTTGGAAGGGAGTTCCACTGAAGCTTTCTTT. Protein product: CASSLEGSSTEAFF.

This clone turned up a few times. The chain combines TRBV4-1 with TRBJ1-1; 8 bases fit TRBD1. The CDR3 runs 16 residues. J gave up 0 bases and V 2 bases, and 5 bases lay outside the gene matches. Germline assignment: CDR1 MGHRA and CDR2 YSYEKL. CDR3 sequence: CASSQFPGQVNTEAFF. CDR3 coding DNA: TGCGCCAGCAGCCAATTCCCGGGACAGGTGAACACTGAAGCTTTCTTT.

This clone has more than one count but fewer than ten. This chain uses TRBV21-1 with TRBJ2-1; the DNA was not used to check the table's D call, TRBD1. TRBV21-1 is a documented pseudogene. The CDR3 spans 17 residues. The CDR3 region is CASSKAVTPAPYNEQFF. CDR3 sequence (DNA): TGTGCCAGCAGCAAAGCGGTTACACCTGCTCCCTACAATGAGCAGTTCTTC.

CDR3 coding DNA: TGCAGCGCTCCACAGGGTAGCCGAAATGGCTACACCTTC. Its translation: CSAPQGSRNGYTF. V and J are TRBV29-1 and TRBJ1-2; maybe TRBD1 (6 bases). From germline, CDR1 is SQVTM and CDR2 ANQGSEA. Between the trimmed V and J ends, which lost 7 bases and 6 bases, there was a span of 18 bases. The CDR3 covers 13 residues.

V and J are TRBV7-2 and TRBJ2-1; 12 positions match TRBD2. Germline V gives CDR1 SGHTA, CDR2 FQGNSA. The CDR3 runs to 12 residues. V shed 5 bases, J shed 16 bases, and the junction held 6 bases outside the gene matches. CDR3 residues: CASSIRLAGEFF. CDR3 nucleotide sequence: TGTGCCAGCAGCATCCGACTAGCGGGGGAATTCTTC. Full variable domain (remainder filled in from reference TRBV7-2 and TRBJ2-1): GAGVSQSPSNKVTEKGKDVELRCDPISGHTALYWYRQSLGQGLEFLIYFQGNSAPDKSGLPSDRFSAERTGGSVSTLTIQRTQQEDSAVYLCASSIRLAGEFFGPGTRLTVL.